The rows below give T cell receptor beta chains drawn from one sample of a study of T-cell memory formation after mild COVID-19. TCRdb redid the calling of the 5' RACE reads with MiXCR, one entry per CDR3 protein. The sample has hundreds of thousands of distinct CDR3 sequences, around 19% seen once. The sequencing sample was made of PBMCs or a T cell subset sorted from them (not recorded which). The source is an adult woman who had mild COVID-19 (a few samples of this study predate the infection). Cell type and time point are not known. Each CDR3 is given with its conserved first and last residue. D genes are given only for firm matches. Expanded clones get a size class; other rows say once, few or many, or leave the size out.

d_gene | abundance | j_gene | v_gene | CDR3nt | CDR3aa
TRBD1 | NA | TRBJ2-3 | TRBV9 | TGTGCCAGCAGCGTAGAAGGAAGACTCGGGACAGGGGGCATGGATACGCAGTATTTT | CASSVEGRLGTGGMDTQYF
TRBD1 | few | TRBJ2-1 | TRBV5-1 | TGCGCCAGCAGCTTGGCGGACAGGCCCTACAATGAGCAGTTCTTC | CASSLADRPYNEQFF
TRBD2 | NA | TRBJ2-7 | TRBV7-2 | TGTGCCAGCAGCTTAGCAGTTTCGGCGGGAGGGAGGGCATTTCTCCACGAGCAGTACTTC | CASSLAVSAGGRAFLHEQYF
NA | NA | TRBJ2-5 | TRBV5-1 | TGCGCCAGCAGCTTGGTGGGAGCCGGTTTAGAGGCGGAGACCCAGTACTTC | CASSLVGAGLEAETQYF
NA | NA | TRBJ1-2 | TRBV19 | TGTGCCAGTAGTATAATGAGGGCATATGGCTACACCTTC | CASSIMRAYGYTF
NA | NA | TRBJ1-1 | TRBV6-2/TRBV6-3 | TGTGCCAGCAGTTATGACAGGATGACTGAAGCTTTCTTT | CASSYDRMTEAFF
TRBD2 | NA | TRBJ2-7 | TRBV19 | TGTGCCAGTAGTATCCAGACTAGCGGGAGTCACGAGCAGTACTTC | CASSIQTSGSHEQYF
TRBD1 | NA | TRBJ2-7 | TRBV12-3/TRBV12-4 | TGTGCCAGCAGCCCAAAGGGACAGGGAATCTACGAGCAGTACTTC | CASSPKGQGIYEQYF
NA | few | TRBJ2-3 | TRBV5-1 | TGCGCCAGCAGCTTGGCCAGCGGACCGCCGGGAGATACGCAGTATTTT | CASSLASGPPGDTQYF
TRBD2 | NA | TRBJ2-1 | TRBV20-1 | TGCAGTGCTAGAGAGGGACTAGCGGGCTCCTACAATGAGCAGTTCTTC | CSAREGLAGSYNEQFF
TRBD1 | few | TRBJ2-5 | TRBV18 | TGTGCCACCGAGCCGACAGGGGGAGGAGAGACCCAGTACTTC | CATEPTGGGETQYF
NA | few | TRBJ2-3 | TRBV4-1 | TGCGCCAGCAGCCAAGATGCCCACCGATCCACAGATACGCAGTATTTT | CASSQDAHRSTDTQYF
NA | NA | TRBJ2-5 | TRBV2 | TGTGCCAGCAGTTGGACGCACAACTCGGAGACCCAGTACTTC | CASSWTHNSETQYF
NA | many | TRBJ1-3 | TRBV5-1 | TGCGCCAGCAGCTTGGAAGGGGGACCTGGAAACACCATATATTTT | CASSLEGGPGNTIYF
NA | NA | TRBJ2-1 | TRBV30 | TGTGCCTCGGGACCTCCCAGCCCCTACAATGAGCAGTTCTTC | CASGPPSPYNEQFF
NA | few | TRBJ2-2 | TRBV3-1 | TGTGCCAGCAGCGTCGACACCACGACAATTGGCGCCGGGGAGCTGTTTTTT | CASSVDTTTIGAGELFF
TRBD1 | once | TRBJ1-1 | TRBV3-1 | TGTGCCTCTACAGGGGCCGGGACTGAAGCTTTCTTT | CASTGAGTEAFF